The T cell receptor (beta chain) described here comes from a study of shared clonotypes between healthy human individuals (TCRdb year 2020). Context from the whole study: A few men and two women, aged 18 to 49 years, made up the cohort. Per donor, three plates each were used for CD4 naive and CD4 memory, two for CD8 naive, and one for CD8 memory. The study deeply sequenced blood TCR repertoires of five healthy adults to estimate repertoire size and the extent of clonotype sharing between individuals. To increase sequencing depth and limit assay-specific biases, different laboratories used diverse techniques to prepare libraries and sequence TCR repertoires. Between about 0.8 and 9 billion PBMCs per donor were obtained by leukapheresis. Overall study results and their limits: Based on pairwise subsampling, the degree of clonotype sharing among donors was expected to be affected by sequencing depth. Estimated clonotype richness was generally larger for naive than for memory subsets. Compared with non-shared clonotypes, the clonotypes found in all four sorted-subset donors had higher generation probabilities. When a handful of donors were compared, the shared fraction of clonotypes was about 5% for naive CD4, approximately 3.5% for naive CD8, roughly 2.5% for memory CD4, and roughly 0.4% for memory CD8. Because the study included only a small number of donors, the genetic and exposure-history diversity represented was limited. Rarefaction of sorted-subset datasets indicated incomplete sequencing despite the large sequencing depth. Sampling was limited to blood, and TCR repertoires in tissue likely differ from TCR repertoires in blood.

The donors were healthy, HIV-negative adults who had no recently reported acute infections or vaccinations. Only Caucasian adults living in Nashville, Tennessee, USA were represented among the donors. CD4+ T cells were enriched by magnetic negative selection; naive cells were then positively selected on CD45RA, and the negative fraction formed the memory subset. After blood collection by leukapheresis, PBMCs were isolated using Ficoll-Histopaque density gradient centrifugation and then cryopreserved in the vapor phase of liquid nitrogen. Analytical flow cytometry was used to check the purity and quantity of every magnetically sorted T cell population. From each sorted fraction, genomic DNA was isolated and quantified by UV absorbance on a Nanodrop 2000c. A remark on this clone: Its antigen target is currently unknown. Base qualities were left out, and no much larger clone turns up one base away.

TCR CDR3 regions were amplified from genomic DNA by multiplex PCR using the deep immunoSEQ assay. Extracted genomic DNA from each cell subset was distributed evenly across all wells of several immunoSEQ 96-well plates, and each plate was treated as a replicate. Each replicate PCR for sorted subsets received about 220 ng genomic DNA, equal to about 30,000 T cell genomes. Purified libraries were measured with a Qubit 3.0 fluorometer, size-checked on a Bioanalyzer 2100, and measured again with the KAPA Library Quantification kit. Every immunoSEQ 96-well plate was sequenced on a dedicated single-read 150-cycle Illumina NextSeq 550 flow cell. On the authors' methods: Because the immunoSEQ output held only junctional sequences and lacked quality scores, the filtering could not match the filtering applied to full-length reads. Sequences were annotated with PyIR, a Python wrapper for IgBLAST v1.9, using IMGT germline references to assign V/J genes and CDR3. Reads with weak V/J assignments (E-value above 1e-6), missing CDR3, stop codons, out-of-frame junctions, or ambiguous translated residues were removed. A V3J clonotype was defined by an identical inferred V gene, J gene, and CDR3 amino acid sequence. To compute the percentage overlap between repertoires, the number of shared unique clonotypes was divided by the size of the smaller repertoire. Repertoire richness was assessed with RTK rarefaction, the Chao1 estimator, and Recon v2.1 estimates of unobserved clonotypes. Generation probabilities for all TCRbeta clonotypes obtained by the gDNA method from a handful of donors were computed using OLGA. The immuneACCESS repertoire file appears here via TCRdb, limited to in-frame rearrangements. These files lack a portion of the clones; in checked studies, under half of the deficit traces to unresolved V genes, and the cause of the others is not known. V and J calls plus clone size are reproduced from that table; the DNA served to infer D and trimming. For this sample the table gives over a million clones, of which 75% to 80% were detected only once. Approximately 0.52% of the sample is held by the ten biggest clonotypes.

The receptor comes from a man younger than 35 in good health. Some clones in this sample may be carry-over from other donors' samples. The sample was memory CD4+ T cells from PBMCs. This sample's cell subset or site label indicates: CD45RA-negative fraction.

CDR3 sequence: CASSLASGVQETQYF. The sequenced DNA is TGTGCCAGCAGTTTAGCCTCAGGCGTCCAAGAGACCCAGTACTTC. The chain was built from TRBV28 and TRBJ2-5, with no confident D gene call. Relative to germline, V is 2 bases shorter and J is 1 base shorter, with 11 bases between their ends. The CDR3 contains 15 residues, cysteine and phenylalanine counted. The read is trimmed to its CDR3 DNA, 45 bases read in frame from base 1. CDR1 is given as MDHEN and CDR2 as SYDVKM, both from the germline V gene.